These 13 T cell receptor beta chains were all obtained from the same sample, sequenced in a study of blood T cell repertoires in COVID-19. Sequencing was performed with immunoSEQ multiplex PCR; in TCRdb, only in-frame clones are kept and a portion is missing. The sample includes about 120,000 clones, around three quarters seen only once; the top ten take about 4%. The specimen was peripheral blood. The receptors shown here come from a woman older than 75 with acute or convalescent COVID-19.

The V and J genes are TRBV19 and TRBJ1-2; 7 bases match TRBD1. CDR1 is LNHDA, CDR2 SQIVND, per germline (reference sequence). V shed 6 bases and J 8 bases; nucleotides not matched to a gene: 9. This CDR3 is 13 amino acids long. The CDR3 bases are TGTGCCAGTAGGGACGACAGGGCCTACGGCTACACCTTC. It translates to CASRDDRAYGYTF.

This chain connects TRBV11-2 to TRBJ2-7; 10 nucleotides agree with TRBD2. Per the germline V gene, CDR1 is SGHAT and CDR2 is FQNNGV. This CDR3 region has 16 residues. J gave up 4 bases and V 3 bases, and 9 bases lay outside the gene matches. CDR3 DNA: TGTGCCAGCAGCTTGTCAGGGACTAGCGAGGGATACGAGCAGTACTTC. This translates into CASSLSGTSEGYEQYF.

This chain joins TRBV28 and TRBJ1-6; TRBD1 aligns across 10 bases. From germline, CDR1 is MDHEN and CDR2 SYDVKM. Germline trimming cut 3 bases from V and 7 bases from J; bases unmatched to any gene: 0. The CDR3 spans 14 residues. The CDR3 sequence: CASSLGQGNSPLHF. The CDR3 DNA follows: TGTGCCAGCAGTTTGGGACAGGGGAATTCACCCCTCCACTTT.

V and J are TRBV19 and TRBJ1-1, with TRBD1 identical over 9 bases. Trimming removed 9 bases from V and 3 bases from J; junction bases left unmatched: 2. Germline-derived CDR1 and CDR2 are LNHDA and SQIVND (reference sequence). This CDR3 spans 12 amino acids. The CDR3 reads CASWDRDTEAFF. The CDR3, as DNA: TGTGCCAGCTGGGACAGGGACACTGAAGCTTTCTTT.

The rearrangement links TRBV11-2 to TRBJ1-1; D is ambiguous. CDR3 length equals 14 residues. The germline CDR1 and CDR2 sequences are SGHAT and FQNNGV. Between the trimmed V and J ends, which lost 5 bases and 6 bases, there was a span of 16 bases. The CDR3 loop reads CASSARSDPAEAFF. Here the CDR3 DNA reads TGTGCCAGCAGCGCCCGTTCCGATCCGGCTGAAGCTTTCTTT.

This clone turned up a few times. The rearrangement uses TRBV30 and TRBJ2-3, with D tentatively TRBD2 (6 bases). This CDR3 contains 15 residues. Germline-derived CDR1 and CDR2 are GTSNPN and SVGIG (reference sequence). Deletions cut 1 base from V and 3 bases from J, with 14 bases between. This chain's CDR3 is CAWSGRAGITDTQYF. The CDR3 region has the DNA TGTGCCTGGAGTGGGAGGGCAGGGATAACAGATACGCAGTATTTT. Variable domain in full (rest from reference TRBV30 and TRBJ2-3): SQTIHQWPATLVQPVGSPLSLECTVEGTSNPNLYWYRQAAGRGLQLLFYSVGIGQISSEVPQNLSASRPQDRQFILSSKKLLLSDSGFYLCAWSGRAGITDTQYFGPGTRLTVL.

The V call is TRBV5-5, the J call TRBJ1-2, with D possibly matching TRBD1 (5 bases). Germline CDR1 and CDR2: SGHKS and YYEKEE (reference sequence). Trimming took off 1 base at V and 6 bases at J, with 13 bases between the two ends. The CDR3 extends over 14 amino acids. CDR3 bases: TGTGCCAGCAGCTTGCTGTCGGGGGAGGATGGCTACACCTTC. This gives the protein CASSLLSGEDGYTF. The full variable domain, completed using reference TRBV5-5 and TRBJ1-2, is DAGVTQSPTHLIKTRGQQVTLRCSPISGHKSVSWYQQVLGQGPQFIFQYYEKEERGRGNFPDRFSARQFPNYSSELNVNALLLGDSALYLCASSLLSGEDGYTFGSGTRLTVV.

The chain uses TRBV5-8 and TRBJ2-2; 7 positions agree with TRBD1. Trimming took 4 bases from V and 5 from J; bases not matched to a gene: 5. Germline lookup yields CDR1 SGHTS and CDR2 YDEGEE. This CDR3 spans 14 amino acids. The CDR3 loop is CASSRTGTTGELFF. CDR3 nucleotides: TGTGCCAGCAGCAGGACAGGAACTACCGGGGAGCTGTTTTTT.

The chain uses TRBV7-3 and TRBJ2-1, with D maybe TRBD1 (6 bases). CDR3 length: 12 residues. The ends were cut back, 6 bases at V and 7 bases at J, with 10 bases in the middle. Germline V gene lookup returns CDR1 SGHTA and CDR2 FQGTGA. In DNA form, the CDR3 reads TGTGCCAGCAGTGTAAGGGGGAATGAGCAGTTCTTC. Translated, it gives CASSVRGNEQFF.

This chain joins TRBV19 and TRBJ2-5, with 10 bases fitting TRBD1. Germline V gene data show CDR1 as LNHDA and CDR2 as SQIVND (reference sequence). CDR3 size: 15 residues. With V trimmed by 2 bases and J by 3 bases, 3 bases remained unmatched. The CDR3 loop reads CASSIRTGGKETQYF. The CDR3 coding sequence is TGTGCCAGTAGTATACGGACAGGGGGGAAAGAGACCCAGTACTTC. Using reference TRBV19 and TRBJ2-5 for the parts outside the CDR3, the full variable domain is DGGITQSPKYLFRKEGQNVTLSCEQNLNHDAMYWYRQDPGQGLRLIYYSQIVNDFQKGDIAEGYSVSREKKESFPLTVTSAQKNPTAFYLCASSIRTGGKETQYFGPGTRLLVL.

The chain employs TRBV5-5 and TRBJ1-6; D not certain. This CDR3 has 16 residues. Trimming shortened V by 1 base and J by 0 bases, and 8 bases separated the two germline ends. Germline lookup yields CDR1 SGHKS and CDR2 YYEKEE (reference sequence). CDR3 in DNA: TGTGCCAGCAGCTTGCAGCGGAGCTCCTATAATTCACCCCTCCACTTT. Amino acids: CASSLQRSSYNSPLHF.

This chain connects TRBV6-1 to TRBJ1-5; tentative D call: TRBD1 (5 bases). CDR1 and CDR2 (germline): MNHNS, SASEGT. This CDR3 is built from 19 residues. Trimming left V 2 bases short and J 6 bases short, with 26 bases between. The CDR3, as DNA: TGTGCCAGCAGTGAAATGGTGGGAGGTGGACAACGGTTGAGTCAGCCCCAGCATTTT. Its protein product is CASSEMVGGGQRLSQPQHF.

Worth noting for this clone: Compared with germline, one end of the junction differs, possibly owing to a read error. V gene TRBV29-1 combines with J gene TRBJ2-2, with D possibly matching TRBD2 (5 bases). CDR1 is SQVTM, CDR2 ANQGSEA, per germline. CDR3 length: 12 residues. CDR3 sequence reads: CSGSLNTGKLFF. The CDR3, as DNA: TGCAGCGGCTCATTGAACACCGGGAAGCTGTTTTTT.